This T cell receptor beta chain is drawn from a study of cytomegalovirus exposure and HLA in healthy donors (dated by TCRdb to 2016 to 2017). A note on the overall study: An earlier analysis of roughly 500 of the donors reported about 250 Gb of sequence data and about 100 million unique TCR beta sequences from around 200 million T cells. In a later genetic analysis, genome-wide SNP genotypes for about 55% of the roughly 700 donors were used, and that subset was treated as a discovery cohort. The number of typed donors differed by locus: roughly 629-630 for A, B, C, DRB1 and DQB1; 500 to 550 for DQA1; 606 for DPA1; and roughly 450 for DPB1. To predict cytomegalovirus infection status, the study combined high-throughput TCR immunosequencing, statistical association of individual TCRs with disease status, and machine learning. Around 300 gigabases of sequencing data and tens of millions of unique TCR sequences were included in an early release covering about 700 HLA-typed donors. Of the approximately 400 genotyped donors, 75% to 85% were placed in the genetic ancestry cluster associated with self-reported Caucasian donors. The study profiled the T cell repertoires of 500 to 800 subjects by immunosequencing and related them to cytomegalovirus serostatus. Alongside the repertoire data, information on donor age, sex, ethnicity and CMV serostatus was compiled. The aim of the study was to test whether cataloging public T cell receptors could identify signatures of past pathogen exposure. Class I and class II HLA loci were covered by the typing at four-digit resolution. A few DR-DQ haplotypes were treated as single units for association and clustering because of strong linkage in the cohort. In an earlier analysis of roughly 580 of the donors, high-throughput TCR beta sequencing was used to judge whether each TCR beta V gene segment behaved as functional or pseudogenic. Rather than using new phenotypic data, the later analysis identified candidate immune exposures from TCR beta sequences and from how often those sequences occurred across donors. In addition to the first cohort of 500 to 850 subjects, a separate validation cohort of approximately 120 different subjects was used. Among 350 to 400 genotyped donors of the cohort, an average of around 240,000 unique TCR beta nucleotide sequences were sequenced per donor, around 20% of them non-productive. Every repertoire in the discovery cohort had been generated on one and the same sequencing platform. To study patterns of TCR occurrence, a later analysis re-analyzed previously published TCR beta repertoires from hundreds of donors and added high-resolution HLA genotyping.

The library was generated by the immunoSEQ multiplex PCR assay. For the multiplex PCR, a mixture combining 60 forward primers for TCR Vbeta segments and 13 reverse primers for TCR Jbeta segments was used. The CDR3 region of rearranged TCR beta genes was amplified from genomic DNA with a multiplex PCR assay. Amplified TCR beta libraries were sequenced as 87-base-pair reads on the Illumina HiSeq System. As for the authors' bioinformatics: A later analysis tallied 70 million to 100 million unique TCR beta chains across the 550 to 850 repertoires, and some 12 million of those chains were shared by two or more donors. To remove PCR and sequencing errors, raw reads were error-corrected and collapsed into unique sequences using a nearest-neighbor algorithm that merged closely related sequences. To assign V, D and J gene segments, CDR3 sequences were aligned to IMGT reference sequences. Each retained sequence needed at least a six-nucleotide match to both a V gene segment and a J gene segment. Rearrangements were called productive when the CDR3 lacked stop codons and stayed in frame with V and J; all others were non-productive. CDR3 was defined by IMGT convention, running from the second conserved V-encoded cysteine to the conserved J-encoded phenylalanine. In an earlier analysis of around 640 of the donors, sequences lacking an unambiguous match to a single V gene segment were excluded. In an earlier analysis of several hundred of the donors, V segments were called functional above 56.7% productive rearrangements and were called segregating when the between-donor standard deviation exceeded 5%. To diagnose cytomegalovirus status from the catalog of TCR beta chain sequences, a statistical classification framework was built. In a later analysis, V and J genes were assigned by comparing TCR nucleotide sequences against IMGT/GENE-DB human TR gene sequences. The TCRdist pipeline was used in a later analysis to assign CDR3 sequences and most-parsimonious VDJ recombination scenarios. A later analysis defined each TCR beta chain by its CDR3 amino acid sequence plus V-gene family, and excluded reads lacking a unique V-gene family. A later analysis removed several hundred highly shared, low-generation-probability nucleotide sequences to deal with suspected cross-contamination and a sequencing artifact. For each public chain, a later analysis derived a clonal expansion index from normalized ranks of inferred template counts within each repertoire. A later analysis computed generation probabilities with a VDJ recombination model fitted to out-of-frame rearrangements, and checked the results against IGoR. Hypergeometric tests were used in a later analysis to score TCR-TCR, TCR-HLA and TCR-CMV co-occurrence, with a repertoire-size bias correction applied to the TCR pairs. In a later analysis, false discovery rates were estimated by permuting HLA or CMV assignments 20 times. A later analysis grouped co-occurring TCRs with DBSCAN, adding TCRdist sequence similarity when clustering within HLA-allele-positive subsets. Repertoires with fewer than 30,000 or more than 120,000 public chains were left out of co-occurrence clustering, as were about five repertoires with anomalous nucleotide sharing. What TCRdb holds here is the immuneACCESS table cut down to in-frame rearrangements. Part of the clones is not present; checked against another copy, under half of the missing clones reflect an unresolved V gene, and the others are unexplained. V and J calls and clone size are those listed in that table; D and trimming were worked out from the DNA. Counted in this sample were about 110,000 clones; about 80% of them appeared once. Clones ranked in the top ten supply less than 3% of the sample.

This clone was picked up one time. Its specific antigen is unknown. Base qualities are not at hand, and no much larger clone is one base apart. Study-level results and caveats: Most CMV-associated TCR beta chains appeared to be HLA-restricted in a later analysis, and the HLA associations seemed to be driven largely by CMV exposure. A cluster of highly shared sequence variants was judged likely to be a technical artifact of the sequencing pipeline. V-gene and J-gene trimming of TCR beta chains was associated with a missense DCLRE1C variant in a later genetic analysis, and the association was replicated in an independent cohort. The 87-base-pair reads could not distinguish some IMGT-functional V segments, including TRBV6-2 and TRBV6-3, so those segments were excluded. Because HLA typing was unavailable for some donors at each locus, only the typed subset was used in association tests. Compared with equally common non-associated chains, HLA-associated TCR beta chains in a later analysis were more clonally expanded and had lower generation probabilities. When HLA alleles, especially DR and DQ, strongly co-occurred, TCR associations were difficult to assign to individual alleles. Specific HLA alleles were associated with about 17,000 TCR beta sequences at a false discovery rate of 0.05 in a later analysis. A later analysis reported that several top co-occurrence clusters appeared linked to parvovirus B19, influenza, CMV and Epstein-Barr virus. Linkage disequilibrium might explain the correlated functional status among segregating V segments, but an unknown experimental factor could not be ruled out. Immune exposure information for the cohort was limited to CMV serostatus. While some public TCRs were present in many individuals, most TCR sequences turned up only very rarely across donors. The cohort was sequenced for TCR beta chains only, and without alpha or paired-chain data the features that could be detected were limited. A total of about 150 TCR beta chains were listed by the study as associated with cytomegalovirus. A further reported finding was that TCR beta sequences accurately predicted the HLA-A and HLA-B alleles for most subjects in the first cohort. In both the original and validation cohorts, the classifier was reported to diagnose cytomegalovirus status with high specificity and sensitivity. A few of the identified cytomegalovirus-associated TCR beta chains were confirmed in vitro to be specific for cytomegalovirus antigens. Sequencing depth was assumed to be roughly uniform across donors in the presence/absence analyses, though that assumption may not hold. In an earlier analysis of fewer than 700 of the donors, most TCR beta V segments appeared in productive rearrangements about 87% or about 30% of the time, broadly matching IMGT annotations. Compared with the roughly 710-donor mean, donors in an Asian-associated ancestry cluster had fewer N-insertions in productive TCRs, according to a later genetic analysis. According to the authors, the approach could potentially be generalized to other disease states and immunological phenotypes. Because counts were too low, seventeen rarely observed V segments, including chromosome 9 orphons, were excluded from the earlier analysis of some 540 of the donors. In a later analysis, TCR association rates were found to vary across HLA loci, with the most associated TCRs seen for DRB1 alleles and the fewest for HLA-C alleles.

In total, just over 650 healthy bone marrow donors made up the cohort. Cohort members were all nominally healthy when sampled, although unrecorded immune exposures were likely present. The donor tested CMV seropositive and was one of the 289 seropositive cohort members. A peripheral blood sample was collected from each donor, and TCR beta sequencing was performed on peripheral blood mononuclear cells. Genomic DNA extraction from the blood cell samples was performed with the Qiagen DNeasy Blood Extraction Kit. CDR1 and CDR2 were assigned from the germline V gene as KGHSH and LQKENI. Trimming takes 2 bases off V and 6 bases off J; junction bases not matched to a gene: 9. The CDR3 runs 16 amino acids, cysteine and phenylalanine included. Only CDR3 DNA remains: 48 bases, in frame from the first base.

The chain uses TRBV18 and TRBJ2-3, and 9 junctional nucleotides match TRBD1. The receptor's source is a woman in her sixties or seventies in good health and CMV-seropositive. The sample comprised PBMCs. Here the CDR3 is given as CASSPRAGTGQDTQYF. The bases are TGTGCCAGCTCACCAAGAGCCGGGACAGGGCAGGATACGCAGTATTTT.